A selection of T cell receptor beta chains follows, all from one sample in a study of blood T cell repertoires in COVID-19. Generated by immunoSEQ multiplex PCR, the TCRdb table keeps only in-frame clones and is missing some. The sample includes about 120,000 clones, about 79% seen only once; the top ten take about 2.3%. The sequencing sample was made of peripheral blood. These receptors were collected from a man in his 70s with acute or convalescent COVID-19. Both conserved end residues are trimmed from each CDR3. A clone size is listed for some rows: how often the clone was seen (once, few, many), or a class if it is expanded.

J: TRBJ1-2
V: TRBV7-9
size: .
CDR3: ASSSTVAGTYGYT

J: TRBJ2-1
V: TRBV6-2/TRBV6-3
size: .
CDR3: ASSSSISVIANNEQF

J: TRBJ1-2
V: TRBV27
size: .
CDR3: ASSLSWLAQGYGYT

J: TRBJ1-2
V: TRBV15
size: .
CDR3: ATSSGAGVPYGYT

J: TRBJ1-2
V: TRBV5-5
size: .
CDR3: ASSRDRAGYGYT

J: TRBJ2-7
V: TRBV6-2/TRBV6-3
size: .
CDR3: ASSPSFPRANEQY

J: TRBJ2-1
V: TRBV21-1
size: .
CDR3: ASSKGTSGGIYNEQF

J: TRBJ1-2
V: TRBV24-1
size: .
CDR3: ATSDDRGTNYGYT

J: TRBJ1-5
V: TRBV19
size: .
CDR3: ASSPEGDSNQPQH

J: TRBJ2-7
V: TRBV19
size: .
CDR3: ASAPRGDPGEQY

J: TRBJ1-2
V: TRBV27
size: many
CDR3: ASSETGGPYGYT

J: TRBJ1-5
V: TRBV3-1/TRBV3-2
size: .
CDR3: ASSQDLTPGGPRTNQPQH

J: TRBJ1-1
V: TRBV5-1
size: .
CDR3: ASSLVGGPETEAF

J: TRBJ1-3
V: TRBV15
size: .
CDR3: ATSRASGERF

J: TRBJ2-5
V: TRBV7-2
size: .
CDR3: AGQENSWEETQY

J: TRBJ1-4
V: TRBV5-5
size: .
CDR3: ASSLLGGGKRGEKLF

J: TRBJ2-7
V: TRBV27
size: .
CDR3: ASSPRDRRPYEQY

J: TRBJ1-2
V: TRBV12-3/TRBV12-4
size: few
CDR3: ASSEGVWLA

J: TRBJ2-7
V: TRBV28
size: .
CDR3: ASSYRDRGQY

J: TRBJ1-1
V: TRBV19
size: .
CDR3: ASSIQGANTEAF

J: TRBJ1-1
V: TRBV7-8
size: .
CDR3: ASSHRWRENTEAF

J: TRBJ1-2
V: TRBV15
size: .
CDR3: ATRNDRGRSGYT

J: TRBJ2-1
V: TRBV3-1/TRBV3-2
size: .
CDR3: ASSPRTSGGAGNEQF

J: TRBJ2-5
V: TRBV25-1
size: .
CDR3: ASSAGAGTGVQETQY

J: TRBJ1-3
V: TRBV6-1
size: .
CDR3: ASSDPGQGSGNTIY

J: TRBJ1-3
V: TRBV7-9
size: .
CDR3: ASSSFGQPDSGNTIY

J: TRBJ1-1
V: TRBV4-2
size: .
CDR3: ASSQGVTADTEAF

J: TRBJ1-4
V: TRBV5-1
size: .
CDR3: ASSATGTNEKLF

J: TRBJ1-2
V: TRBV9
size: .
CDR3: ASSVSDRVAYGYT

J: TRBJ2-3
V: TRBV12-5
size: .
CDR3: ASGRLAHSSTDTQY

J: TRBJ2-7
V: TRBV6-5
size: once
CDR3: ASREVEGAEQY

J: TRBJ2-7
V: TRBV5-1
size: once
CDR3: ASSPGTLSSYEQY

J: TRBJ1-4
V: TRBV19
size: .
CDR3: ASSPAEDRGRRF

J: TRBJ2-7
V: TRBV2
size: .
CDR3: ASTGAGLVSYEQY

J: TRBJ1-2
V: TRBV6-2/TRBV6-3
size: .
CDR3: ASSAPGQAYGYT

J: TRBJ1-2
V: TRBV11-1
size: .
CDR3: ASSFLQSSAYT

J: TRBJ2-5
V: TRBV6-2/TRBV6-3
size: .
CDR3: ASSLLYVGGDEEETQY

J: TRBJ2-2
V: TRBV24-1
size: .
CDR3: ATSIGGEGDTGELF

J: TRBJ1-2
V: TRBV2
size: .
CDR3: ASREQGATYGYT

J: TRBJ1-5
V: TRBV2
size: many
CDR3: ASSPREGVGNQPQH

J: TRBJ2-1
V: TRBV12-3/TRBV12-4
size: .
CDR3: ASSPRGGTEQF

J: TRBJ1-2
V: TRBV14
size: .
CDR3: ASSQVQGGGYT

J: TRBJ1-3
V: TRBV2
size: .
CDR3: ASSEQGGRNTIY

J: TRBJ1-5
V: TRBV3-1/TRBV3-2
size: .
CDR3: ASSPVGQGIQPQH

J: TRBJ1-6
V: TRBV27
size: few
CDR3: ASSLNSDSPLH

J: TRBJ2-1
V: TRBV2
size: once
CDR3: ASRDAGTGWDNEQF

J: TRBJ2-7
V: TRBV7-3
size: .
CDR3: ASSFSGPGGEQY

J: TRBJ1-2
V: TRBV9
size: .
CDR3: ASSVSNLYGYT

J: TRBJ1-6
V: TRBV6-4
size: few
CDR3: ANTTGTEINSPLH